Below, one T cell receptor beta chain is given with its context. There were TCR beta CDR3 regions amplified from RNA transcripts. With the HTBI primer set, the TCR CDR3 went through a first round of RT-PCR. TCRdb itself ran the multiplex PCR reads through MiXCR, one entry per CDR3 protein. This table holds hundreds of thousands of distinct CDR3 sequences, around 15% found once. This sample is drawn from a study of T cells in Graves' hyperthyroidism and ophthalmopathy. Across the study: Peripheral blood was drawn at first diagnosis, prior to all treatment.

V was clipped by 5 bases and J by 3 bases, with 8 bases between them. This CDR3 has 12 residues. The germline V gene encodes CDR1 MDHEN and CDR2 SYDVKM. The TCR sequence derives from a woman between 25 and 40 years old with Graves' hyperthyroidism. The sequencing input was blood. The V call is TRBV28, the J call TRBJ2-7; D is uncertain. The CDR3 bases are TGTGCCAGCAGTCCGACTTACTACGAGCAGTACTTC. This gives the protein CASSPTYYEQYF.